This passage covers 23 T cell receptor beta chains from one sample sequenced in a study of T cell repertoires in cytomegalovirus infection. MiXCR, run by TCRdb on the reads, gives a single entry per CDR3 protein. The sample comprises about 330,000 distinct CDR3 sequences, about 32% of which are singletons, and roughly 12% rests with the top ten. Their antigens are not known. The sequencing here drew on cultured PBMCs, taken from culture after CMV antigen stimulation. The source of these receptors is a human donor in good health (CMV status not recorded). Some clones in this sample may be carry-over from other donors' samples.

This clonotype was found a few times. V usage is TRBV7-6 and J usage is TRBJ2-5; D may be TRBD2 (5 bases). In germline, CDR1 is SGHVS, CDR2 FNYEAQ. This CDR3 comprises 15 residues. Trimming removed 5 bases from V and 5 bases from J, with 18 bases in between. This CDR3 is CASSESRGGSETQYF. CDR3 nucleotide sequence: TGTGCCAGCAGCGAATCTCGGGGTGGGTCGGAGACCCAGTACTTC.

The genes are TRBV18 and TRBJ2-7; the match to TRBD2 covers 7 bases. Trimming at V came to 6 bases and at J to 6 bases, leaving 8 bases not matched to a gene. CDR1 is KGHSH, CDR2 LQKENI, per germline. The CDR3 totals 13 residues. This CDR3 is CASSPGQRGEQYF. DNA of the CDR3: TGTGCCAGCTCCCCTGGGCAGCGGGGCGAGCAGTACTTC.

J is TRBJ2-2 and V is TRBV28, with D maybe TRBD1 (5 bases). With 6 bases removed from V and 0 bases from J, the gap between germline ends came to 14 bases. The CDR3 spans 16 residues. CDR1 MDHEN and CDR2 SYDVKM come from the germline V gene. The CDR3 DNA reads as TGTGCCAGCAGCCCTGCAGGACAACCGAACACCGGGGAGCTGTTTTTT. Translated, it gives CASSPAGQPNTGELFF. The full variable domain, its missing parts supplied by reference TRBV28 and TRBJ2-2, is DVKVTQSSRYLVKRTGEKVFLECVQDMDHENMFWYRQDPGLGLRLIYFSYDVKMKEKGDIPEGYSVSREKKERFSLILESASTNQTSMYLCASSPAGQPNTGELFFGEGSRLTVL.

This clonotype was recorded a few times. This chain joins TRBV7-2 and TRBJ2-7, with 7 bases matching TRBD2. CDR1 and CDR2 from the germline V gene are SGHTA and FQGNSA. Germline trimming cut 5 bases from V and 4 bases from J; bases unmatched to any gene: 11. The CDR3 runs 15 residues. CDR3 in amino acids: CASSPSQRELYEQYF. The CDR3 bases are TGTGCCAGCAGCCCCTCCCAGCGGGAACTTTACGAGCAGTACTTC. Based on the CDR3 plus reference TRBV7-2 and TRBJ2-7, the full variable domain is GAGVSQSPSNKVTEKGKDVELRCDPISGHTALYWYRQSLGQGLEFLIYFQGNSAPDKSGLPSDRFSAERTGGSVSTLTIQRTQQEDSAVYLCASSPSQRELYEQYFGPGTRLTVT.

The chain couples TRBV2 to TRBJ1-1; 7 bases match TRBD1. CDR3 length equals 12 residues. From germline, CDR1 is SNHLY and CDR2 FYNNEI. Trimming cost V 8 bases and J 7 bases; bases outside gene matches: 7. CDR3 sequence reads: CASGDDRVEAFF. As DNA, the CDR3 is TGTGCCAGCGGGGACGACAGGGTTGAAGCTTTCTTT.

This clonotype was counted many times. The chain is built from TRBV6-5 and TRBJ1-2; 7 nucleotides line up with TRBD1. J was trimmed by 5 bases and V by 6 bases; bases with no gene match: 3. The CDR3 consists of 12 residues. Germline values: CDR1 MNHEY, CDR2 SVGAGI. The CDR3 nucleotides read TGTGCCAGCAGCACAGGGGTGTATGGCTACACCTTC. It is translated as CASSTGVYGYTF.

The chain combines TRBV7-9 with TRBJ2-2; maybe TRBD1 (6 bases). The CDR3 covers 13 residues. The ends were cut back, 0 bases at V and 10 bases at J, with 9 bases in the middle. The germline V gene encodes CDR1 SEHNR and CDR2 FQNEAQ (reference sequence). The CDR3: CASSLATGLELFF. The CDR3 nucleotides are TGTGCCAGCAGCTTAGCAACAGGGCTGGAGCTGTTTTTT. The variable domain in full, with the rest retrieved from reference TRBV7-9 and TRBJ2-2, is DTGVSQNPRHKITKRGQNVTFRCDPISEHNRLYWYRQTLGQGPEFLTYFQNEAQLEKSRLLSDRFSAERPKGSFSTLEIQRTEQGDSAMYLCASSLATGLELFFGEGSRLTVL.

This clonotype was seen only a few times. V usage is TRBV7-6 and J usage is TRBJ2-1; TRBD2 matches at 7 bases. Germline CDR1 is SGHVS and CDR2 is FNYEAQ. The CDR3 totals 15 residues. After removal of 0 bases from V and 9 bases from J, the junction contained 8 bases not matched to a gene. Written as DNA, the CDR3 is TGTGCCAGCAGCTTAGCCTCAGGCGGGAGCGTTGAGCAGTTCTTC. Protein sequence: CASSLASGGSVEQFF.

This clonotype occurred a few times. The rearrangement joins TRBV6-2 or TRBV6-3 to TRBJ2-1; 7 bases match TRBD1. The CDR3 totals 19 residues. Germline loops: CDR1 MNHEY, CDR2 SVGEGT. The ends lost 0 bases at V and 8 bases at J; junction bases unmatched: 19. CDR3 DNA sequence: TGTGCCAGCAGTTACTCCTTCGACAGGGTCCCAGTTCGTCGGGATGAGCAGTTCTTC. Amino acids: CASSYSFDRVPVRRDEQFF.

This chain's CDR3 is CAIRGAETSYEQYF. In DNA form, the CDR3 reads TGTGCCATCAGAGGGGCGGAGACCTCCTACGAGCAGTACTTC. The gene calls are TRBV10-3 and TRBJ2-7; D is perhaps TRBD1 (5 bases). This CDR3 region has 14 residues. Germline loops: CDR1 ENHRY, CDR2 SYGVKD. The V and J ends lost 6 bases and 0 bases respectively, with 12 bases between them.

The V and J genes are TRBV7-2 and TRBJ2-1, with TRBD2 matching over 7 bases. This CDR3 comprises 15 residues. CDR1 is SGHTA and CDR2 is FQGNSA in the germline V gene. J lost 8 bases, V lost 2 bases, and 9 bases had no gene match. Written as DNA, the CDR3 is TGTGCCAGCAGCTTATTGGGAAGCGGGGTGGATGAGCAGTTCTTC. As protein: CASSLLGSGVDEQFF.

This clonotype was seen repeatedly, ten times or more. The CDR3 DNA sequence: TGTGCCAGCAGTTTATCCCCGGGGAGATTCACAGATACGCAGTATTTT. Translation gives CASSLSPGRFTDTQYF. The rearrangement joins TRBV12-3 or TRBV12-4 to TRBJ2-3, with D possibly being TRBD2 (5 bases). Deletions cut 2 bases from V and 2 bases from J, with 14 bases between. This CDR3 spans 16 amino acids.

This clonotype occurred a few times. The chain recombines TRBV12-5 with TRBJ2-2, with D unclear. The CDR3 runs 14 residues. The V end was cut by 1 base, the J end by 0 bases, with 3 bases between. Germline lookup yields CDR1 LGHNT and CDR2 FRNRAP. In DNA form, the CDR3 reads TGTGCTAGTGGTTTGGGTACGAACACCGGGGAGCTGTTTTTT. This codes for CASGLGTNTGELFF.

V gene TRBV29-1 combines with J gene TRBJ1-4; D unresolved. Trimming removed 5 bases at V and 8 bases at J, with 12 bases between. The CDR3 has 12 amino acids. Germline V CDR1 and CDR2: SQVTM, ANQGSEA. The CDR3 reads CSVTYTGEKLFF. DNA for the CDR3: TGCAGCGTTACCTATACGGGGGAAAAACTGTTTTTT.

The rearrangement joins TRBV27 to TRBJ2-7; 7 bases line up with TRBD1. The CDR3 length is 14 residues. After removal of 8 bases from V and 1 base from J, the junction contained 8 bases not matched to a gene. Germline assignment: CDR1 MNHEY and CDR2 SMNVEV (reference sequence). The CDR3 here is CASARTGRSYEQYF. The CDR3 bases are TGTGCCAGCGCCCGGACAGGTCGATCCTACGAGCAGTACTTC.

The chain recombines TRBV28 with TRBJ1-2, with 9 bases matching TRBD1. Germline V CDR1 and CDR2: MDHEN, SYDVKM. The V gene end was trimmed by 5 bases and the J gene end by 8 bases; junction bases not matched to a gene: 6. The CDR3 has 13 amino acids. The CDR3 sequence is CASSQRTGEGYTF. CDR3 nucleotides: TGTGCCAGCAGTCAGCGGACAGGGGAAGGCTACACCTTC.

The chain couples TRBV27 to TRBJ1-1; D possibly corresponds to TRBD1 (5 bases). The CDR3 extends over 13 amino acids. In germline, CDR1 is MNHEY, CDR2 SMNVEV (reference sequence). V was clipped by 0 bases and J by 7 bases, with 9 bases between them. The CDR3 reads CASSLSGAGEAFF. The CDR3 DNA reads TGTGCCAGCAGTTTATCAGGGGCAGGTGAAGCTTTCTTT.

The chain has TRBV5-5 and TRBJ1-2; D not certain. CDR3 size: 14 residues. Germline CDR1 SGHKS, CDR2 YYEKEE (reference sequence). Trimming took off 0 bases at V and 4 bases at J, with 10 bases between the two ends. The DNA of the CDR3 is TGTGCCAGCAGCTTGGCCGGGAGCCTCTATGGCTACACCTTC. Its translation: CASSLAGSLYGYTF.

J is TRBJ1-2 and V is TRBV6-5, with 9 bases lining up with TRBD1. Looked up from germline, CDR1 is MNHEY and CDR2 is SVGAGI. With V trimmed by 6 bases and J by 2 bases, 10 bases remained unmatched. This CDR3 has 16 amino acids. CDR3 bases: TGTGCCAGCAGCTCTACCGGGACAGGGCAAAACTATGGCTACACCTTC. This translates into CASSSTGTGQNYGYTF.

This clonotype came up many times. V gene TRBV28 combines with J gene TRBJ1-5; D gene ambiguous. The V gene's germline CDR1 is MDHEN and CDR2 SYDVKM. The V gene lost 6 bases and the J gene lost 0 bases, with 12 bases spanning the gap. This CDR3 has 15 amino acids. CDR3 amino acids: CASRPSGYSNQPQHF. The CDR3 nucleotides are TGTGCCAGCAGGCCCTCCGGGTATAGCAATCAGCCCCAGCATTTT.

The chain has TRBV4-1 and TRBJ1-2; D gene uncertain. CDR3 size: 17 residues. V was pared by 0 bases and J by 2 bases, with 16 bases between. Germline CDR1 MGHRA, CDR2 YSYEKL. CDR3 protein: CASSQDFDGPDNYGYTF. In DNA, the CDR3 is TGCGCCAGCAGCCAAGATTTCGACGGACCAGACAACTATGGCTACACCTTC.

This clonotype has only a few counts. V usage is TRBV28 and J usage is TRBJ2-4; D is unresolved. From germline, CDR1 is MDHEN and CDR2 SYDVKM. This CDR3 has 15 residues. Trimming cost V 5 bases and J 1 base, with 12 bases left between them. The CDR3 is CASSPVGRAKNIQYF. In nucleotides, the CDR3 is TGTGCCAGCAGTCCTGTGGGCAGGGCCAAAAACATTCAGTACTTC.

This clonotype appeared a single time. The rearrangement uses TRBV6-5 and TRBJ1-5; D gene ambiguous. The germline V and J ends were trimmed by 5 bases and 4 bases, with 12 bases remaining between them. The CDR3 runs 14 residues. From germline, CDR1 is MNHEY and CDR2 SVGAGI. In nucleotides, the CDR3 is TGTGCCAGCAGTCTCGATCCCAGAAATCAGCCCCAGCATTTT. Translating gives CASSLDPRNQPQHF.